This T cell receptor (beta chain) stems from a study of T cell responses to AZD1222 COVID-19 vaccine. Study outcomes and limitations: Vaccine-related CD4 TCRs covered spike, predominating at 160-218 and 743-854. The sample set comprised mostly white British donors with more females, and clonal diversity was possibly underestimated. Every sample of the repertoires postdated the peak T cell response.

Germline V gene data show CDR1 as SNHLY and CDR2 as FYNNEI. V shed 8 bases, J shed 0 bases, and the junction held 7 bases outside the gene matches. This CDR3 has 16 amino acids. Method: immunoSEQ multiplex PCR; TCRdb's copy keeps in-frame clones and lacks some. The sample holds under 100,000 clones; roughly 84% are singletons and the top ten take less than 3%. About this clone itself: Its antigen is unidentified.

The clonotype originates from an adult in good health. This sequence joins TRBV2 and TRBJ2-6, with TRBD2 matching over 7 bases. This specimen consisted of peripheral blood, obtained on day 0 of AZD1222 vaccination. The DNA of the CDR3 is TGTGCCAGCCGGGGCGGGGGTCACTCTGGGGCCAACGTCCTGACTTTC. It specifies CASRGGGHSGANVLTF.